This is a list of T cell receptor beta chains from one sample in a study of cytomegalovirus exposure and HLA in healthy donors. Assay: immunoSEQ multiplex PCR; the TCRdb copy retains only in-frame clones and omits some. The table shows about 110,000 clones, with roughly 80% occurring only once. Sequenced: PBMCs. The receptors shown here come from a man between 25 and 39 years old in good health and CMV-seropositive. The CDR3 runs from the conserved cysteine through the conserved F or W. A D gene is named only where the DNA matches it firmly. Expanded clones are given a class, and other clones once, few, many or no size at all.

d_gene: .
len: 13
j_gene: TRBJ1-1
v_gene: TRBV15
abundance: .
CDR3aa: CATGSGRRTEAFF
CDR3nt: TGTGCCACCGGTAGCGGGCGGAGGACTGAAGCTTTCTTT

d_gene: TRBD2
len: 12
j_gene: TRBJ2-5
v_gene: TRBV29-1
abundance: .
CDR3aa: CSASDGGETQYF
CDR3nt: TGCAGCGCCTCGGACGGGGGGGAGACCCAGTACTTC

d_gene: .
len: 15
j_gene: TRBJ1-1
v_gene: TRBV4-3
abundance: .
CDR3aa: CASSQQLRGGTEAFF
CDR3nt: TGCGCCAGCAGCCAACAACTCAGGGGTGGCACTGAAGCTTTCTTT

d_gene: TRBD2
len: 13
j_gene: TRBJ2-2
v_gene: TRBV4-2
abundance: once
CDR3aa: CASSPGGSGELFF
CDR3nt: TGTGCCAGCAGCCCGGGGGGATCCGGGGAGCTGTTTTTT

d_gene: .
len: 14
j_gene: TRBJ1-2
v_gene: TRBV18
abundance: .
CDR3aa: CASTPDRSNYGYTF
CDR3nt: TGTGCCAGCACCCCCGACAGATCAAACTATGGCTACACCTTC

d_gene: .
len: 14
j_gene: TRBJ1-6
v_gene: TRBV21-1
abundance: .
CDR3aa: CARAGLLLDSPLHF
CDR3nt: TGTGCCAGAGCAGGTCTTCTACTTGATTCACCCCTCCACTTT

d_gene: .
len: 13
j_gene: TRBJ1-2
v_gene: TRBV19
abundance: once
CDR3aa: CASRREVIDGYTF
CDR3nt: TGTGCCAGTAGACGGGAGGTCATTGATGGCTACACCTTC

d_gene: .
len: 16
j_gene: TRBJ2-4
v_gene: TRBV28
abundance: .
CDR3aa: CASNLGGLGSKNIQYF
CDR3nt: TGTGCCAGCAACCTCGGGGGGCTTGGATCCAAAAACATTCAGTACTTC

d_gene: .
len: 13
j_gene: TRBJ2-3
v_gene: TRBV5-6
abundance: .
CDR3aa: CASSSLAPDTQYF
CDR3nt: TGTGCCAGCAGCTCACTAGCACCAGATACGCAGTATTTT

d_gene: .
len: 13
j_gene: TRBJ2-6
v_gene: TRBV5-1
abundance: .
CDR3aa: CASRASGANVLTF
CDR3nt: TGCGCCAGCAGGGCTTCTGGGGCCAACGTCCTGACTTTC

d_gene: TRBD2
len: 16
j_gene: TRBJ2-1
v_gene: TRBV19
abundance: .
CDR3aa: CASSIEGTTTYNEQFF
CDR3nt: TGTGCCAGTAGTATAGAGGGGACTACGACCTACAATGAGCAGTTCTTC

d_gene: TRBD1
len: 15
j_gene: TRBJ2-7
v_gene: TRBV27
abundance: .
CDR3aa: CASSYRDRGPYEQYF
CDR3nt: TGTGCCAGCAGTTATCGGGACAGGGGACCCTACGAGCAGTACTTC

d_gene: TRBD1
len: 15
j_gene: TRBJ2-7
v_gene: TRBV2
abundance: .
CDR3aa: CASSESPGQGYEQYF
CDR3nt: TGTGCCAGCAGTGAATCTCCGGGACAGGGGTACGAGCAGTACTTC

d_gene: TRBD1
len: 14
j_gene: TRBJ1-1
v_gene: TRBV5-1
abundance: many
CDR3aa: CASSLEVRGTEAFF
CDR3nt: TGCGCCAGCAGCTTGGAGGTCAGGGGGACTGAAGCTTTCTTT

d_gene: TRBD1
len: 15
j_gene: TRBJ2-3
v_gene: TRBV5-1
abundance: few
CDR3aa: CASPWQGAYEDTQYF
CDR3nt: TGCGCCAGCCCTTGGCAGGGGGCGTACGAAGATACGCAGTATTTT

d_gene: .
len: 17
j_gene: TRBJ2-7
v_gene: TRBV6-1
abundance: .
CDR3aa: CASSEVGSGTGRYEQYF
CDR3nt: TGTGCCAGCAGTGAAGTCGGCAGCGGGACAGGCAGATACGAGCAGTACTTC

d_gene: .
len: 14
j_gene: TRBJ2-7
v_gene: TRBV7-2
abundance: .
CDR3aa: CASSLAGGPHEQYF
CDR3nt: TGTGCCAGCAGCTTAGCGGGGGGGCCCCACGAGCAGTACTTC

d_gene: TRBD1
len: 19
j_gene: TRBJ1-2
v_gene: TRBV5-1
abundance: .
CDR3aa: CASSLTTGGHPKANYGYTF
CDR3nt: TGCGCCAGCAGCTTAACGACAGGGGGTCATCCCAAGGCTAACTATGGCTACACCTTC

d_gene: .
len: 15
j_gene: TRBJ2-5
v_gene: TRBV5-4
abundance: .
CDR3aa: CASSLGSRGAETQYF
CDR3nt: TGTGCCAGCAGCTTGGGGTCTCGGGGAGCGGAGACCCAGTACTTC

d_gene: .
len: 14
j_gene: TRBJ1-3
v_gene: TRBV28
abundance: .
CDR3aa: CASSLQGSGNTIYF
CDR3nt: TGTGCCAGCAGTTTACAGGGTTCTGGAAACACCATATATTTT

d_gene: .
len: 13
j_gene: TRBJ1-5
v_gene: TRBV5-4
abundance: .
CDR3aa: CASSLFGSGPQHF
CDR3nt: TGTGCCAGCAGCTTGTTCGGGTCCGGGCCCCAGCATTTT

d_gene: TRBD1
len: 13
j_gene: TRBJ2-7
v_gene: TRBV7-8
abundance: few
CDR3aa: CASSSRTGFEQYF
CDR3nt: TGTGCCAGCAGCTCAAGGACAGGGTTCGAGCAGTACTTC

d_gene: TRBD1
len: 17
j_gene: TRBJ1-5
v_gene: TRBV7-9
abundance: once
CDR3aa: CASSLGHRGNSNQPQHF
CDR3nt: TGTGCCAGCAGCTTAGGGCACAGGGGAAATAGCAATCAGCCCCAGCATTTT

d_gene: TRBD1
len: 15
j_gene: TRBJ1-5
v_gene: TRBV5-5
abundance: few
CDR3aa: CASSLRQGNNQPQHF
CDR3nt: TGTGCCAGCAGCCTGAGACAGGGGAACAATCAGCCCCAGCATTTT

d_gene: .
len: 16
j_gene: TRBJ2-3
v_gene: TRBV14
abundance: .
CDR3aa: CASSQANSYSTDTQYF
CDR3nt: TGTGCCAGCAGCCAAGCTAACAGCTACTCCACAGATACGCAGTATTTT

d_gene: .
len: 15
j_gene: TRBJ1-4
v_gene: TRBV7-6
abundance: .
CDR3aa: CASSLGGGRNEKLFF
CDR3nt: TGTGCCAGCAGCTTAGGCGGTGGGAGGAATGAAAAACTGTTTTTT

d_gene: TRBD2
len: 15
j_gene: TRBJ2-3
v_gene: TRBV5-4
abundance: .
CDR3aa: CASSLTSAPSDTQYF
CDR3nt: TGTGCCAGCAGCTTGACTAGCGCCCCCTCAGATACGCAGTATTTT

d_gene: TRBD1
len: 15
j_gene: TRBJ1-1
v_gene: TRBV19
abundance: few
CDR3aa: CASSPYQGGSTEAFF
CDR3nt: TGTGCCAGTAGTCCTTACCAGGGGGGTAGCACTGAAGCTTTCTTT

d_gene: .
len: 16
j_gene: TRBJ2-5
v_gene: TRBV18
abundance: .
CDR3aa: CASSPFEGDRPGTQYF
CDR3nt: TGTGCCAGCTCACCTTTTGAGGGGGACCGCCCGGGGACCCAGTACTTC

d_gene: TRBD1
len: 14
j_gene: TRBJ1-6
v_gene: TRBV25-1
abundance: .
CDR3aa: CASASGTANSPLHF
CDR3nt: TGTGCCAGTGCCTCCGGGACAGCTAATTCACCCCTCCACTTT